These 5 T cell receptor beta chains were sequenced from one sample in a study of OX40 agonist ivuxolimab in advanced cancers. Assay used: immunoSEQ multiplex PCR; TCRdb lists only in-frame clones, some missing. Of about 60,000 clones listed, just under 85% are singletons. This material consisted of CD4+ or CD8+ T cells sorted from blood, taken in a trial of the OX40 agonist ivuxolimab. These receptor sequences come from an adult with an advanced solid tumor such as melanoma, head and neck, liver or kidney cancer.

This rearrangement joins TRBV6-1 to TRBJ1-5; perhaps TRBD1 as D (5 bases). This CDR3 spans 11 amino acids. Trimming shortened V by 6 bases and J by 9 bases, and 9 bases separated the two germline ends. In germline, CDR1 is MNHNS, CDR2 SASEGT. The CDR3 protein is CASSLDTPQHF. CDR3 bases: TGTGCCAGCAGCCTGGACACGCCCCAGCATTTT.

V gene TRBV6-6 combines with J gene TRBJ1-1, with unresolved D. Trimming removed 5 bases from V and 5 bases from J, with 15 bases in between. The V gene's germline CDR1 is MNHNY and CDR2 SVGAGI (reference sequence). The CDR3 length is 14 residues. CDR3 nucleotide sequence: TGTGCCAGCAGTACCCCCGGGTTAGCGACTGAAGCTTTCTTT. It encodes CASSTPGLATEAFF.

This chain links TRBV15 with TRBJ1-4; D is undetermined. Germline V gene data show CDR1 as LNHNV and CDR2 as YYDKDF (reference sequence). The CDR3 length is 16 residues. The V end lost 5 bases, the J end lost 8 bases, and 21 bases lay between the germline ends. The CDR3 nucleotides are TGTGCCACCAGCGGCTTTCAACCCTACAGAGAGGAAAAACTGTTTTTT. This sequence encodes CATSGFQPYREEKLFF.

This chain joins TRBV7-2 and TRBJ1-3; TRBD1 agrees at 7 bases. The germline gives CDR1 SGHTA, CDR2 FQGNSA. CDR3 size: 15 residues. V gave up 2 bases and J gave up 4 bases; unmatched junction bases: 5. Written as DNA, the CDR3 is TGTGCCAGCAGCTTAACCACAGGGGCAGGAAACACCATATATTTT. Encoded protein: CASSLTTGAGNTIYF.

V usage is TRBV27 and J usage is TRBJ2-2, with D unclear. V was clipped by 1 base and J by 4 bases, with 10 bases between them. Germline loops: CDR1 MNHEY, CDR2 SMNVEV (reference sequence). The CDR3 loop spans 15 amino acids. In DNA, the CDR3 is TGTGCCAGCAGTTTATTAGGACGAAGCACCGGGGAGCTGTTTTTT. This encodes CASSLLGRSTGELFF.